The 21 T cell receptor beta chains presented below share a single source sample, sequenced in a study of blood T cell repertoires in COVID-19. Data came from immunoSEQ multiplex PCR; TCRdb stores just in-frame clones and leaves some out. The table records about 320,000 clones, more than 75% of them present only once. The sequenced sample consisted of peripheral blood. The receptors shown here come from a woman between 45 and 65 years old with acute or convalescent COVID-19.

V usage is TRBV29-1 and J usage is TRBJ2-1; D is uncertain. The germline gives CDR1 SQVTM, CDR2 ANQGSEA. V lost 2 bases and J 9 bases, leaving 11 bases between the germline ends. The CDR3 contains 12 residues. The CDR3 sequence: CSVESQVGEQFF. Here the CDR3 DNA reads TGCAGCGTTGAATCGCAGGTTGGTGAGCAGTTCTTC.

The rearrangement joins TRBV6-5 to TRBJ2-1; TRBD2 matches 10 bases. This CDR3 is 13 amino acids long. Germline V CDR1 and CDR2: MNHEY, SVGAGI. After removal of 8 bases from V and 8 bases from J, the junction contained 6 bases not matched to a gene. The CDR3 DNA sequence: TGTGCCAGCGGACTAGCGGCGACCCATGAGCAGTTCTTC. Translation: CASGLAATHEQFF.

The V call is TRBV3-1 (or the pseudogene TRBV3-2), the J call TRBJ1-1, with 7 bases fitting TRBD1. The CDR3 covers 14 residues. Germline CDR1 LGHDT, CDR2 YNNKEL (reference sequence). The junction had 6 bases not matched to a gene; V was cut back by 1 base and J by 7 bases. Here the CDR3 reads CASSQAGDSIEAFF. CDR3 nucleotide sequence: TGTGCCAGCAGCCAAGCAGGGGACAGCATTGAAGCTTTCTTT.

The V and J genes are TRBV10-3 and TRBJ1-1; D possibly corresponds to TRBD1 (6 bases). The CDR3 has 13 residues. Trimming removed 9 bases at V and 3 bases at J, with 14 bases between. The V gene's germline CDR1 is ENHRY and CDR2 SYGVKD. CDR3 region: CAIQGGDDTEAFF. Written as DNA, the CDR3 is TGTGCCATACAGGGTGGGGATGACACTGAAGCTTTCTTT.

V is TRBV27 and J is TRBJ1-1; a possible D gene is TRBD1 (6 bases). The CDR3 is 13 amino acids. Germline assignment: CDR1 MNHEY and CDR2 SMNVEV (reference sequence). V was trimmed by 3 bases and J by 6 bases, leaving 11 bases between them. CDR3 loop: CASSFRGTAEAFF. In DNA, the CDR3 is TGTGCCAGCAGTTTTAGGGGGACCGCTGAAGCTTTCTTT.

The V gene is TRBV5-1, the J gene TRBJ2-5, with a possible D match to TRBD2 (6 bases). The V and J ends lost 0 bases and 0 bases respectively, with 9 bases between them. Germline V gene lookup returns CDR1 SGHRS and CDR2 YFSETQ. This CDR3 has 15 residues. CDR3 DNA sequence: TGCGCCAGCAGCTTGGTTCGGGGGAACCAAGAGACCCAGTACTTC. This gives the protein CASSLVRGNQETQYF.

The J gene is TRBJ1-3, the V gene TRBV30; TRBD1 is a possible D gene (5 bases). The CDR3 is 13 residues long. The germline CDR1 and CDR2 sequences are GTSNPN and SVGIG (reference sequence). V was shortened by 3 bases and J by 3 bases, with 9 bases between the two germline ends. The CDR3 DNA sequence: TGTGCCTGGAGCCCAAGGGGTGGAAACACCATATATTTT. It encodes CAWSPRGGNTIYF.

V usage is TRBV5-1 and J usage is TRBJ1-1; D is unresolved. The CDR3 spans 13 residues. The germline V gene encodes CDR1 SGHRS and CDR2 YFSETQ. V was trimmed by 4 bases and J by 4 bases, leaving 11 bases between them. CDR3 residues: CASSKERGTEAFF. CDR3 bases: TGCGCCAGCAGCAAAGAACGGGGCACTGAAGCTTTCTTT.

J is TRBJ2-7 and V is TRBV6-2 or TRBV6-3; TRBD1 agrees at 8 bases. This CDR3 comprises 14 residues. Looked up from germline, CDR1 is MNHEY and CDR2 is SVGEGT. V gave up 4 bases and J gave up 2 bases; unmatched junction bases: 4. CDR3 DNA: TGTGCCAGCAGTTGGCGACAGGGGACCTACGAGCAGTACTTC. Translated, it gives CASSWRQGTYEQYF.

This chain uses TRBV18 with TRBJ2-7, with 7 bases aligning to TRBD1. The length of the CDR3 is 14 residues. After removal of 3 bases from V and 6 bases from J, the junction contained 8 bases not matched to a gene. Germline V gene data show CDR1 as KGHSH and CDR2 as LQKENI. CDR3 coding DNA: TGTGCCAGCTCACCGAGACAGGGCCGGGTCGAGCAGTACTTC. Translating gives CASSPRQGRVEQYF.

This chain joins TRBV5-1 and TRBJ1-5, with TRBD1 matching over 9 bases. Germline loops: CDR1 SGHRS, CDR2 YFSETQ. With V trimmed by 4 bases and J by 6 bases, 5 bases remained unmatched. The CDR3 covers 14 residues. CDR3 in amino acids: CASSRTGEGQPQHF. The CDR3 nucleotides are TGCGCCAGCAGCCGGACAGGGGAGGGTCAGCCCCAGCATTTT.

The chain employs TRBV7-2 and TRBJ2-5; D is unclear. The V gene lost 4 bases and the J gene lost 5 bases, with 14 bases spanning the gap. Germline V gene data show CDR1 as SGHTA and CDR2 as FQGNSA. This CDR3 contains 14 residues. The CDR3 loop is CASSSRGLWETQYF. CDR3 coding DNA: TGTGCCAGCAGCTCCCGAGGATTGTGGGAGACCCAGTACTTC. The full variable domain, rest sourced from reference TRBV7-2 and TRBJ2-5, is GAGVSQSPSNKVTEKGKDVELRCDPISGHTALYWYRQSLGQGLEFLIYFQGNSAPDKSGLPSDRFSAERTGGSVSTLTIQRTQQEDSAVYLCASSSRGLWETQYFGPGTRLLVL.

The gene calls are TRBV2 and TRBJ2-7, with TRBD1 matching over 9 bases. The trim removed 4 bases at V and 5 bases at J, leaving 3 bases unmatched. The CDR3 length is 13 residues. CDR1 and CDR2 from the germline V gene are SNHLY and FYNNEI. Here the CDR3 DNA reads TGTGCCAGCAGTGGAGACAGGGGGAACGAGCAGTACTTC. Amino acid sequence: CASSGDRGNEQYF.

V usage is TRBV2 and J usage is TRBJ2-3; D remains unclear. Germline V lookup: CDR1 SNHLY, CDR2 FYNNEI. This CDR3 has 14 residues. V was clipped by 3 bases and J by 2 bases, with 9 bases between them. The CDR3 coding sequence is TGTGCCAGCAGTGAGAACACAAACACAGATACGCAGTATTTT. It translates to CASSENTNTDTQYF. The full variable domain, in which reference TRBV2 and TRBJ2-3 provide the parts outside the CDR3, is EPEVTQTPSHQVTQMGQEVILRCVPISNHLYFYWYRQILGQKVEFLVSFYNNEISEKSEIFDDQFSVERPDGSNFTLKIRSTKLEDSAMYFCASSENTNTDTQYFGPGTRLTVL.

The chain recombines TRBV27 with TRBJ2-7; 7 nucleotides agree with TRBD2. The V gene end was trimmed by 3 bases and the J gene end by 3 bases; junction bases not matched to a gene: 8. CDR1 and CDR2 (germline): MNHEY, SMNVEV (reference sequence). This CDR3 comprises 15 residues. The CDR3 DNA sequence: TGTGCCAGCAGTTTTAGCGGGCTGTCCCGCTACGAGCAGTACTTC. Amino acid sequence: CASSFSGLSRYEQYF.

This clone was detected a few times. The rearrangement links TRBV5-1 to TRBJ1-1, with 7 nucleotides matching TRBD1. CDR1 is SGHRS and CDR2 is YFSETQ in the germline V gene. Unmatched junction bases numbered 7, after V lost 0 bases and J lost 11 bases. The CDR3 has 13 residues. CDR3 coding DNA: TGCGCCAGCAGCTTGGGACAGGGAAACACGGCTTTCTTT. Protein product: CASSLGQGNTAFF.

This chain links TRBV5-1 with TRBJ1-4; 7 nucleotides agree with TRBD1. V lost 4 bases to trimming and J lost 7 bases; unmatched junction nucleotides: 13. Looked up from germline, CDR1 is SGHRS and CDR2 is YFSETQ. The CDR3 has 16 residues. Written as DNA, the CDR3 is TGCGCCAGCAGCAACACCCTCCAGGGGGTGGCTGAAAAACTGTTTTTT. Amino acids: CASSNTLQGVAEKLFF.

This clone appeared a few times. The rearrangement joins TRBV11-2 to TRBJ1-2; D is possibly TRBD1 (5 bases). CDR3 length equals 14 residues. Looked up from germline, CDR1 is SGHAT and CDR2 is FQNNGV. V shed 4 bases and J shed 5 bases, with 14 bases lying between them. The CDR3 DNA reads TGTGCCAGCAGCTACTCAGGGCAGAGATATGGCTACACCTTC. It yields the protein CASSYSGQRYGYTF. The whole variable domain, remainder taken from reference TRBV11-2 and TRBJ1-2, is EAGVAQSPRYKIIEKRQSVAFWCNPISGHATLYWYQQILGQGPKLLIQFQNNGVVDDSQLPKDRFSAERLKGVDSTLKIQPAKLEDSAVYLCASSYSGQRYGYTFGSGTRLTVV.

This chain links TRBV5-1 with TRBJ1-2; 9 bases agree with TRBD1. Germline CDR1 is SGHRS and CDR2 is YFSETQ. This CDR3 is built from 15 residues. With 3 bases clipped from V and 0 bases from J, the junction kept 3 bases outside the gene matches. The CDR3 DNA reads TGCGCCAGCAGCTCCACAGGGGGCGCTAACTATGGCTACACCTTC. It codes for CASSSTGGANYGYTF.

The rearrangement uses TRBV2 and TRBJ1-2; 7 nucleotides match TRBD1. With 8 bases clipped from V and 5 bases from J, the junction kept 8 bases outside the gene matches. This CDR3 has 13 residues. Germline assignment: CDR1 SNHLY and CDR2 FYNNEI. DNA of the CDR3: TGTGCCAGCCTAACAGGGGCCGCTTATGGCTACACCTTC. It yields the protein CASLTGAAYGYTF.

The chain uses TRBV7-9 and TRBJ2-3; TRBD2 is a possible D gene (6 bases). V shed 6 bases and J shed 1 base, with 11 bases lying between them. This CDR3 is built from 14 residues. The germline V gene has CDR1 SEHNR and CDR2 FQNEAQ (reference sequence). The DNA of the CDR3 is TGTGCCAGCAGGGGTTTAGCGGGCACAGATACGCAGTATTTT. This codes for CASRGLAGTDTQYF.